These 7 T cell receptor beta chains share one sample of origin, sequenced in a study of cytomegalovirus exposure and HLA in healthy donors. The study ran its PCR with 60 Vbeta and 13 Jbeta primers. Method: immunoSEQ multiplex PCR; TCRdb's copy keeps in-frame clones and lacks some. The sample shows 200,000 to 250,000 clones, approximately 82% of them seen only once. The sample taken for sequencing was PBMCs. These receptors all stem from a man younger than 35 in good health and CMV-seronegative.

The rearrangement joins TRBV11-2 to TRBJ1-2; 9 bases fit TRBD1. The ends lost 6 bases at V and 6 bases at J; junction bases unmatched: 17. This CDR3 spans 17 amino acids. Germline assignment: CDR1 SGHAT and CDR2 FQNNGV. This CDR3 reads CASRPIKRQGDLHGYTF. The CDR3 nucleotides read TGTGCCAGCAGACCCATTAAGCGACAGGGGGACCTCCATGGCTACACCTTC.

The chain has TRBV7-3 and TRBJ2-2; 11 bases are a match to TRBD1. Germline trimming cut 5 bases from V and 5 bases from J; bases unmatched to any gene: 10. Germline CDR1 is SGHTA and CDR2 is FQGTGA. The CDR3 runs to 17 residues. CDR3 nucleotides: TGTGCCAGCAGCCCCGGACAGGGGGCGGGAGGGACCGGGGAGCTGTTTTTT. This codes for CASSPGQGAGGTGELFF.

The V and J genes are TRBV11-3 and TRBJ2-5; TRBD2 is a possible D gene (6 bases). Per germline, CDR1 SGHNT and CDR2 YENEEA. Trimming cost V 0 bases and J 7 bases, with 9 bases left between them. CDR3 length: 13 residues. The DNA for the CDR3 is TGTGCCAGCAGCTTAGATTCCGGGGGGACCCAGTACTTC. It codes for CASSLDSGGTQYF. The entire variable domain, with the rest obtained from reference TRBV11-3 and TRBJ2-5, is as follows: EAGVVQSPRYKIIEKKQPVAFWCNPISGHNTLYWYLQNLGQGPELLIRYENEEAVDDSQLPKDRFSAERLKGVDSTLKIQPAELGDSAVYLCASSLDSGGTQYFGPGTRLLVL.

CDR3 region: CASRLDRGMYNEQFF. DNA of the CDR3: TGTGCCAGCAGACTCGACAGGGGGATGTACAATGAGCAGTTCTTC. The chain joins TRBV6-5 to TRBJ2-1, with TRBD1 matching 9 bases. CDR3 length: 15 residues. With V trimmed by 6 bases and J by 4 bases, 7 bases remained unmatched. The germline V gene encodes CDR1 MNHEY and CDR2 SVGAGI.

This sequence joins TRBV6-1 and TRBJ2-7, with TRBD1 as a possible D gene (6 bases). Germline V gene data show CDR1 as MNHNS and CDR2 as SASEGT. The germline V and J ends were trimmed by 7 bases and 6 bases, with 22 bases remaining between them. CDR3 length: 15 amino acids. The CDR3 loop is CASNERTELLSEQYF. In nucleotides, the CDR3 is TGTGCCAGCAACGAACGGACAGAGCTGTTGAGCGAGCAGTACTTC.

V gene TRBV27 combines with J gene TRBJ2-1, with 8 bases aligning to TRBD2. CDR3 length equals 15 residues. V shed 3 bases, J shed 6 bases, and the junction held 7 bases outside the gene matches. Germline V gene data show CDR1 as MNHEY and CDR2 as SMNVEV (reference sequence). CDR3 DNA: TGTGCCAGCAGTTTCTTAAGCGGGAGCAGCAATGAGCAGTTCTTC. This sequence encodes CASSFLSGSSNEQFF.

This clone came up once. The CDR3 DNA follows: TGTGCCAGCGGGTCGGGAGCAAACACAGATACGCAGTATTTT. Its protein is CASGSGANTDTQYF. The gene calls are TRBV6-5 and TRBJ2-3; tentatively, D is TRBD2 (6 bases). The germline gives CDR1 MNHEY, CDR2 SVGAGI. With 8 bases removed from V and 2 bases from J, the gap between germline ends came to 14 bases. CDR3 length equals 14 residues.